The TCR beta chain under discussion was sequenced for a study of blood T cells in healthy people across ages. Across the whole study: About one barcoded beta molecule per two T cells was the capture yield of template switching.

A few counts support this clonotype. Its antigen is still unknown. The trim removed 9 bases at V and 2 bases at J, leaving 5 bases unmatched. There are 14 residues in the CDR3. Germline V lookup: CDR1 MNHNS, CDR2 SASEGT. Study-wide findings and caveats: Greater diversity and more naive CD4+ cells were seen in long-lived donors than in aged donors.

It was with a sample-barcoded 5' primer and a J-beta primer mix that a second PCR of roughly 6 to 12 cycles was run. Every cDNA was tagged by a template-switch adaptor with 12 random nucleotides. MiXCR was run by TCRdb on the 5' RACE reads, yielding one entry per CDR3 protein. The table includes around 870,000 distinct CDR3 sequences, around 26% detected once. The TCR sequence derives from a woman older than 75 in good health. The material sequenced was blood. This chain links TRBV6-1 with TRBJ2-2; the match to TRBD2 covers 8 bases. Here the CDR3 DNA reads TGTGCCAGTGTAAGCGGGGGCAACACCGGGGAGCTGTTTTTT. Translated, it gives CASVSGGNTGELFF.